Below, 15 T cell receptor beta chains from the same sample are listed, as sequenced in a study of blood T cell repertoires in COVID-19. Here immunoSEQ multiplex PCR was the method, and the copy in TCRdb shows in-frame clones only, minus some. Of more than 150,000 clones detected, 80% to 90% appear once; the ten largest clones hold about 15%. Specimen: peripheral blood. These receptors were obtained from a woman aged 40 to 50 with acute or convalescent COVID-19.

The V and J genes are TRBV9 and TRBJ2-7, with 14 nucleotides matching TRBD2. Germline V gives CDR1 SGDLS, CDR2 YYNGEE. CDR3 length: 16 amino acids. V dropped 4 bases and J dropped 4; count of bases not matched to a gene: 7. This CDR3 is CASSPGTSGSLYEQYF. The CDR3 DNA is TGTGCCAGCAGCCCAGGGACTAGCGGGAGTTTGTACGAGCAGTACTTC.

This chain joins TRBV5-1 and TRBJ1-1; 8 positions agree with TRBD1. The CDR3 spans 15 residues. Germline V gene data show CDR1 as SGHRS and CDR2 as YFSETQ. The V and J ends lost 3 bases and 6 bases, in that order; junction bases with no gene match: 10. CDR3: CASSWEIGTGAEAFF. The DNA for the CDR3 is TGCGCCAGCAGCTGGGAAATTGGGACAGGAGCTGAAGCTTTCTTT.

The chain recombines TRBV6-1 with TRBJ2-7, with 13 bases fitting TRBD2. The J segment lost 5 bases and the V segment lost 2 bases, leaving 3 bases of the junction unmatched. This CDR3 has 15 amino acids. The germline V gene has CDR1 MNHNS and CDR2 SASEGT. This CDR3 is CASSETSGGAHEQYF. The CDR3 nucleotides are TGTGCCAGCAGTGAAACTAGCGGGGGGGCCCACGAGCAGTACTTC.

The chain joins TRBV9 to TRBJ1-2, with 9 bases matching TRBD1. J was trimmed by 8 bases and V by 3 bases; bases with no gene match: 11. This CDR3 region has 15 residues. CDR1 and CDR2 (germline): SGDLS, YYNGEE. The CDR3 DNA is TGTGCCAGCAGCGCCGGGACAGGGACTACGCGGGGCTACACCTTC. It yields the protein CASSAGTGTTRGYTF.

The V call is TRBV20-1, the J call TRBJ1-2; D gene uncertain. The CDR3 spans 13 residues. Trimming took off 3 bases at V and 2 bases at J, with 10 bases between the two ends. The V gene's germline CDR1 is DFQATT and CDR2 SNEGSKA (reference sequence). In DNA, the CDR3 is TGCAGTGCTAGTGGCCAGGTGAACTATGGCTACACCTTC. This sequence encodes CSASGQVNYGYTF.

The gene calls are TRBV13 and TRBJ2-7; 11 bases map to TRBD2. Looked up from germline, CDR1 is PRHDT and CDR2 is FYEKMQ (reference sequence). Unmatched junction bases numbered 9, after V lost 4 bases and J lost 4 bases. The CDR3 is made up of 16 amino acids. CDR3 DNA sequence: TGTGCCAGCAGCTCTAGCGGGGGGCACAAGGGGTACGAGCAGTACTTC. Translation: CASSSSGGHKGYEQYF.

The chain combines TRBV6-5 with TRBJ2-2, with a weak D call TRBD2 (6 bases). This CDR3 has 14 amino acids. Trimming took 8 bases from V and 6 from J, leaving 16 bases between them. Germline CDR1 and CDR2: MNHEY and SVGAGI. The CDR3 region is CASDGGLVSGELFF. CDR3 coding DNA: TGTGCCAGCGACGGGGGTCTAGTTTCCGGGGAGCTGTTTTTT.

The rearrangement links TRBV29-1 to TRBJ2-1, with 8 positions matching TRBD1. Germline V gene data show CDR1 as SQVTM and CDR2 as ANQGSEA. The CDR3 sequence is 15 residues long. V was pared by 3 bases and J by 0 bases, with 4 bases of the junction left unmatched. CDR3 DNA sequence: TGCAGCGTTGAGGCAGGGGGCGGCTCCTACAATGAGCAGTTCTTC. It is translated as CSVEAGGGSYNEQFF.

This chain uses TRBV7-9 with TRBJ1-1, with TRBD1 matching 8 bases. Trimming at V came to 5 bases and at J to 2 bases, leaving 7 bases not matched to a gene. This CDR3 has 15 amino acids. Germline values: CDR1 SEHNR, CDR2 FQNEAQ (reference sequence). CDR3 DNA sequence: TGTGCCAGCAGCCTAAAGACAGGGGTAAACACTGAAGCTTTCTTT. It encodes CASSLKTGVNTEAFF. The full variable domain, rest sourced from reference TRBV7-9 and TRBJ1-1, is DTGVSQNPRHKITKRGQNVTFRCDPISEHNRLYWYRQTLGQGPEFLTYFQNEAQLEKSRLLSDRFSAERPKGSFSTLEIQRTEQGDSAMYLCASSLKTGVNTEAFFGQGTRLTVV.

This chain joins TRBV7-3 and TRBJ1-4; perhaps TRBD1 as D (5 bases). CDR1 and CDR2 (germline): SGHTA, FQGTGA. The CDR3 runs 18 residues. Trimming removed 0 bases at V and 6 bases at J, with 20 bases between. The CDR3: CASSLTGTLGRVDEKLFF. CDR3 in DNA: TGTGCCAGCAGCTTAACGGGGACTCTAGGGAGGGTCGATGAAAAACTGTTTTTT.

V and J are TRBV3-1 (or the pseudogene TRBV3-2) and TRBJ1-1; D gene uncertain. Germline CDR1 reads LGHDT; CDR2 reads YNNKEL (reference sequence). The V gene lost 1 base and the J gene lost 6 bases, with 6 bases spanning the gap. This CDR3 comprises 12 residues. DNA for the CDR3: TGTGCCAGCAGCCAAGTTGCGGCTGAAGCTTTCTTT. Amino acids: CASSQVAAEAFF.

V usage is TRBV7-6 and J usage is TRBJ2-7, with 12 bases lining up with TRBD2. Germline V gene sequence: CDR1 SGHVS, CDR2 FNYEAQ. The V gene end was trimmed by 5 bases and the J gene end by 2 bases; junction bases not matched to a gene: 16. The CDR3 extends over 19 amino acids. The CDR3 bases are TGTGCCAGCAGCCCTCGACTAGCGGGAGAACGAGTTTGGGCCTACGAGCAGTACTTC. Translated, it gives CASSPRLAGERVWAYEQYF. The whole variable domain, remainder taken from reference TRBV7-6 and TRBJ2-7, is GAGVSQSPRYKVTKRGQDVALRCDPISGHVSLYWYRQALGQGPEFLTYFNYEAQQDKSGLPNDRFSAERPEGSISTLTIQRTEQRDSAMYRCASSPRLAGERVWAYEQYFGPGTRLTVT.

J is TRBJ2-2 and V is TRBV5-1; the D gene is possibly TRBD1 (6 bases). This CDR3 region has 16 residues. The germline V and J ends were trimmed by 3 bases and 4 bases, with 16 bases remaining between them. CDR1 and CDR2 (germline): SGHRS, YFSETQ. CDR3 loop: CASSWGGQGSTGELFF. The DNA of the CDR3 is TGCGCCAGCAGCTGGGGCGGGCAGGGGAGCACCGGGGAGCTGTTTTTT.

The chain combines TRBV5-4 with TRBJ2-7, with 8 bases identical to TRBD1. The CDR3 totals 15 residues. Unmatched junction bases numbered 7, after V lost 4 bases and J lost 1 base. The germline V gene encodes CDR1 SGHNT and CDR2 YYREEE (reference sequence). The CDR3 DNA follows: TGTGCCAGCAGCGACCGGACAGGGCTATCCTACGAGCAGTACTTC. It translates to CASSDRTGLSYEQYF.

In its sample, this clone was seen once. The chain uses TRBV4-1 and TRBJ2-1; 7 nucleotides agree with TRBD1. Germline CDR1 MGHRA, CDR2 YSYEKL. The CDR3 runs to 16 residues. With V trimmed by 3 bases and J by 7 bases, 12 bases remained unmatched. The chain's CDR3 is CASSQPLDRVWNEQFF. The CDR3 DNA is TGCGCCAGCAGCCAGCCCCTCGACAGGGTGTGGAATGAGCAGTTCTTC.